A single sample gave rise to the 28 T cell receptor beta chains below, sequenced in a study of beta chain features in type 1 diabetes. Overall study results and limits: A moderate, significant TCRB CDR3 shortening appeared in type 1 diabetes across four CD4+ subsets.

No cognate antigen is known for these TCRs. The investigators reverse transcribed all of the isolated RNA, so they sequenced expressed TCRB transcripts. Sequencing was performed with immunoSEQ multiplex PCR; in TCRdb, only in-frame clones are kept and a portion is missing. This table has roughly 340,000 clones, over 9.5% appearing once. What was sequenced was naive CD4+ T cells from blood. These receptors were obtained from a woman younger than 35 with type 1 diabetes.

The rearrangement uses TRBV6-5 and TRBJ2-1, with D hard to call. The germline CDR1 and CDR2 sequences are MNHEY and SVGAGI. V was cut by 2 bases and J by 1 base, with 9 bases left in between. There are 15 residues in the CDR3. The CDR3, as DNA: TGTGCCAGCAGTTACGGGCTTAGTTCCTACAATGAGCAGTTCTTC. This sequence encodes CASSYGLSSYNEQFF.

The gene calls are TRBV11-2 and TRBJ2-7; unclear D gene. This CDR3 region has 14 residues. Germline loops: CDR1 SGHAT, CDR2 FQNNGV. V was pared by 1 base and J by 7 bases, with 14 bases between. The CDR3 DNA reads as TGTGCCAGCAGCTTAGTTTCCGGGTCGAGGGAGCAGTACTTC. Translated, it gives CASSLVSGSREQYF.

V is TRBV27 and J is TRBJ1-1; TRBD1 might be the D (5 bases). Germline loops: CDR1 MNHEY, CDR2 SMNVEV (reference sequence). V lost 6 bases to trimming and J lost 6 bases, with 8 bases between them. The CDR3 length is 11 residues. The CDR3 sequence: CASSRGSEAFF. The CDR3 DNA reads TGTGCCAGCAGCCGGGGGTCTGAAGCTTTCTTT.

V is TRBV29-1 and J is TRBJ2-7, with TRBD2 identical over 10 bases. The V segment lost 1 base and the J segment 5 bases; nucleotides outside the gene matches: 5. The germline V gene has CDR1 SQVTM and CDR2 ANQGSEA. The CDR3 loop spans 14 amino acids. The CDR3: CSVEGLAGAHEQYF. CDR3 nucleotide sequence: TGCAGCGTTGAAGGGCTAGCGGGGGCCCACGAGCAGTACTTC.

CDR3 bases: TGCGCCAGCAGCCCGGACAGGGACACAGATACGCAGTATTTT. Its translation is CASSPDRDTDTQYF. J is TRBJ2-3 and V is TRBV4-3, with 8 bases fitting TRBD1. The CDR3 loop spans 14 amino acids. After removal of 4 bases from V and 2 bases from J, the junction contained 2 bases not matched to a gene. In germline, CDR1 is LGHNA, CDR2 YSLEER.

This clone showed up just a few times. The chain combines TRBV7-9 with TRBJ2-5; the D gene is possibly TRBD1 (5 bases). V was trimmed by 2 bases and J by 11 bases, leaving 9 bases between them. Germline lookup yields CDR1 SEHNR and CDR2 FQNEAQ (reference sequence). The CDR3 covers 11 residues. This chain's CDR3 is CASSLQGNQYF. CDR3 coding DNA: TGTGCCAGCAGCTTACAGGGTAATCAGTACTTC.

The chain has TRBV25-1 and TRBJ2-7, with a possible D match to TRBD1 (6 bases). Germline CDR1 reads MGHDK; CDR2 reads SYGVNS. This CDR3 comprises 13 residues. Trimming removed 4 bases at V and 3 bases at J, with 10 bases between. The CDR3 nucleotides read TGTGCCAGCAGTGGGGACACCTACTACGAGCAGTACTTC. Translating it yields CASSGDTYYEQYF.

This clone was recorded a few times. The V call is TRBV6-1, the J call TRBJ1-2; TRBD1 agrees at 9 bases. In germline, CDR1 is MNHNS, CDR2 SASEGT. The CDR3 runs to 13 residues. V shed 4 bases and J 8 bases; nucleotides not matched to a gene: 5. The CDR3 is CASSVTGGVGYTF. The CDR3 DNA sequence: TGTGCCAGCAGTGTCACAGGGGGCGTGGGCTACACCTTC.

In its sample, this clone was seen a few times. The chain combines TRBV7-9 with TRBJ2-3, with 10 bases aligning to TRBD2. This CDR3 contains 17 residues. V lost 1 base, J lost 5 bases, and 9 bases stayed unmatched. Germline CDR1 SEHNR, CDR2 FQNEAQ (reference sequence). DNA for the CDR3: TGTGCCAGCAGCTTAGGTGAACTAGCGGGACAGCGAGATACGCAGTATTTT. Amino acid sequence: CASSLGELAGQRDTQYF. Filled out from reference TRBV7-9 and TRBJ2-3, the complete variable domain reads DTGVSQNPRHKITKRGQNVTFRCDPISEHNRLYWYRQTLGQGPEFLTYFQNEAQLEKSRLLSDRFSAERPKGSFSTLEIQRTEQGDSAMYLCASSLGELAGQRDTQYFGPGTRLTVL.

The chain carries TRBV5-1 and TRBJ2-5; 8 nucleotides agree with TRBD2. The CDR3 extends over 15 amino acids. CDR1 and CDR2 (germline): SGHRS, YFSETQ. V gave up 3 bases and J gave up 1 base; unmatched junction bases: 5. CDR3 sequence reads: CASSSRGLAQETQYF. The DNA for the CDR3 is TGCGCCAGCAGCTCCCGCGGACTAGCCCAAGAGACCCAGTACTTC.

The gene calls are TRBV14 and TRBJ1-3; unclear D gene. The CDR3 loop spans 13 amino acids. Germline V CDR1 and CDR2: SGHDN, FVKESK. Trimming stripped 3 bases from V and 4 bases from J, with 7 bases between. The CDR3 sequence: CASSHSVGNTIYF. CDR3 in DNA: TGTGCCAGCAGCCACTCGGTCGGAAACACCATATATTTT.

This clone was counted between two and nine times. The V call is TRBV6-5, the J call TRBJ2-1; 8 bases align to TRBD2. CDR1 and CDR2 (germline): MNHEY, SVGAGI. There are 11 residues in the CDR3. The CDR3: CAAHRGGEQFF. The CDR3 nucleotides are TGTGCGGCACATCGGGGGGGTGAGCAGTTCTTC.

This clone was counted between two and nine times. The chain has TRBV19 and TRBJ1-5; D not certain. CDR3 length: 12 residues. Germline V gene lookup returns CDR1 LNHDA and CDR2 SQIVND (reference sequence). V lost 6 bases and J lost 7, with 10 bases in between. The chain's CDR3 is CASRPGGQPQHF. CDR3 coding DNA: TGTGCCAGTAGACCTGGAGGCCAGCCCCAGCATTTT.

This clone was seen only a few times. This sequence joins TRBV28 and TRBJ2-7; 7 bases fit TRBD2. The CDR3 loop spans 15 amino acids. V shed 7 bases, J shed 3 bases, and the junction held 12 bases outside the gene matches. Germline values: CDR1 MDHEN, CDR2 SYDVKM. CDR3 sequence reads: CASTLAASGFYEQYF. In DNA, the CDR3 is TGTGCCAGCACCCTAGCGGCTAGCGGTTTCTACGAGCAGTACTTC.

This clone was detected a few times. The chain combines TRBV2 with TRBJ2-5, with D perhaps TRBD2 (5 bases). The CDR3 totals 12 residues. Germline V gene lookup returns CDR1 SNHLY and CDR2 FYNNEI. Trimming pared 10 bases from V and 4 bases from J, leaving 13 bases between. CDR3 in amino acids: CATPLAGETQYF. In DNA, the CDR3 is TGTGCCACCCCTCTGGCGGGAGAGACCCAGTACTTC.

This clone was seen a few times. The genes are TRBV9 and TRBJ2-5, with 10 bases fitting TRBD2. CDR1 SGDLS and CDR2 YYNGEE come from the germline V gene. CDR3 length equals 15 residues. With V trimmed by 2 bases and J by 5 bases, 6 bases remained unmatched. This chain's CDR3 is CASSVIAGGGETQYF. CDR3 DNA sequence: TGTGCCAGCAGCGTGATAGCGGGGGGAGGGGAGACCCAGTACTTC.

This chain links TRBV4-3 with TRBJ2-5, with 8 bases aligning to TRBD2. Germline V CDR1 and CDR2: LGHNA, YSLEER. Trimming took 0 bases from V and 5 from J; bases not matched to a gene: 17. This CDR3 region has 19 residues. DNA for the CDR3: TGCGCCAGCAGCCAAGATGTGGGGCGAAGCGGGGGAGGGCTGGAGACCCAGTACTTC. Translation: CASSQDVGRSGGGLETQYF.

The rearrangement joins TRBV19 to TRBJ1-2; 8 bases line up with TRBD1. Germline lookup yields CDR1 LNHDA and CDR2 SQIVND (reference sequence). The V segment lost 5 bases and the J segment 5 bases; nucleotides outside the gene matches: 7. This CDR3 comprises 14 residues. CDR3 sequence: CASSSDRGRYGYTF. The DNA of the CDR3 is TGTGCCAGTAGTTCCGACAGGGGACGGTATGGCTACACCTTC.

This clone occurred a few times. The chain uses TRBV4-2 and TRBJ2-7; D unclear. The CDR3 consists of 13 residues. The germline V gene has CDR1 LGHNA and CDR2 YNFKEQ. Trimming pared 2 bases from V and 0 bases from J, leaving 5 bases between. This CDR3 reads CASSQRVSYEQYF. CDR3 in DNA: TGTGCCAGCAGCCAACGGGTCTCCTACGAGCAGTACTTC.

The chain employs TRBV9 and TRBJ2-7; TRBD2 matches 10 bases. Trimming took 0 bases from V and 6 from J; bases not matched to a gene: 6. The length of the CDR3 is 15 residues. The germline V gene encodes CDR1 SGDLS and CDR2 YYNGEE. CDR3 sequence reads: CASSVGSSGGAEQYF. The CDR3 DNA reads as TGTGCCAGCAGCGTAGGGTCTAGCGGGGGTGCCGAGCAGTACTTC.

The genes are TRBV4-3 and TRBJ1-6; a possible D gene is TRBD1 (5 bases). Trimming took 0 bases from V and 7 from J, leaving 13 bases between them. CDR1 and CDR2 (germline): LGHNA, YSLEER. This CDR3 is built from 16 residues. The CDR3 loop reads CASSQDPAGNNSPLHF. CDR3 sequence (DNA): TGCGCCAGCAGCCAAGATCCCGCAGGGAACAATTCACCCCTCCACTTT.

The CDR3, as DNA: TGTGCCAGTGGGACAGATTTAAACATTCAGTACTTC. Its protein product is CASGTDLNIQYF. V usage is TRBV2 and J usage is TRBJ2-4; the match to TRBD1 covers 7 bases. The CDR3 length is 12 residues. J lost 6 bases, V lost 9 bases, and 5 bases had no gene match. The germline CDR1 and CDR2 sequences are SNHLY and FYNNEI.

CDR3 bases: TGTGCCAGCAGCCCAGGGGGCGGGAAACTGTTTTTT. It encodes CASSPGGGKLFF. The chain links TRBV6-1 to TRBJ1-4; 8 bases match TRBD1. After removal of 6 bases from V and 11 bases from J, the junction contained 5 bases not matched to a gene. Germline lookup yields CDR1 MNHNS and CDR2 SASEGT. The CDR3 has 12 amino acids.

The chain recombines TRBV28 with TRBJ2-7; TRBD2 matches at 10 bases. The CDR3 totals 14 residues. The germline CDR1 and CDR2 sequences are MDHEN and SYDVKM. The ends lost 5 bases at V and 6 bases at J; junction bases unmatched: 7. CDR3 nucleotides: TGTGCCAGCAGTCCTAGCGGGAGAGGGGGCGAGCAGTACTTC. The encoded protein is CASSPSGRGGEQYF.

The chain links TRBV14 to TRBJ2-2; 7 bases are a match to TRBD2. The germline V gene has CDR1 SGHDN and CDR2 FVKESK. Unmatched junction bases numbered 4, after V lost 8 bases and J lost 7 bases. The length of the CDR3 is 12 residues. Here the CDR3 reads CASGLAVGELFF. CDR3 nucleotides: TGTGCCAGCGGGCTAGCGGTCGGGGAGCTGTTTTTT. Drawing the rest from reference TRBV14 and TRBJ2-2, the complete variable domain is EAGVTQFPSHSVIEKGQTVTLRCDPISGHDNLYWYRRVMGKEIKFLLHFVKESKQDESGMPNNRFLAERTGGTYSTLKVQPAELEDSGVYFCASGLAVGELFFGEGSRLTVL.

This clone has more than one count but fewer than ten. The J gene is TRBJ2-7, the V gene TRBV28, with 9 bases identical to TRBD1. The CDR3 runs to 12 residues. Per germline, CDR1 MDHEN and CDR2 SYDVKM. Trimming took 8 bases from V and 3 from J; bases not matched to a gene: 2. CDR3 loop: CASRDRVYEQYF. CDR3 nucleotide sequence: TGTGCCAGCCGGGACAGGGTCTACGAGCAGTACTTC.

The chain employs TRBV9 and TRBJ2-7; D gene uncertain. From germline, CDR1 is SGDLS and CDR2 YYNGEE. This CDR3 spans 16 amino acids. Trimming removed 0 bases at V and 0 bases at J, with 13 bases between. CDR3: CASSVGSEPLSYEQYF. The CDR3 DNA reads as TGTGCCAGCAGCGTAGGGTCGGAGCCTCTCTCCTACGAGCAGTACTTC.

CDR3 in amino acids: CASSPETTNTGELFF. The CDR3 DNA reads TGCGCCAGCAGTCCCGAGACTACGAACACCGGGGAGCTGTTTTTT. The chain joins TRBV4-1 to TRBJ2-2, with TRBD2 as a possible D gene (5 bases). V gave up 6 bases and J gave up 0 bases, with 11 bases separating them. CDR3 length: 15 amino acids. CDR1 MGHRA and CDR2 YSYEKL come from the germline V gene.